The T cell receptor beta chain described here comes from a study of cytomegalovirus exposure and HLA in healthy donors. Overall study: A data release that came early held approximately 92 million unique TCRs from HLA-typed donors.

This clone was seen just once. As yet, its antigen is unknown. An end of the junction does not agree with germline; a read error may underlie this. Study findings and constraints: In a later analysis, an Asian-associated ancestry cluster reportedly showed fewer N-insertions than the roughly 650-donor mean. About 180 TCR beta chains were listed as cytomegalovirus-associated.

Healthy bone marrow donors made up the donor group. In germline, CDR1 is SEHNR, CDR2 FQNEAQ (reference sequence). The CDR3 contains 16 residues. In the PCR, 60 Vbeta and 13 Jbeta primers were used. Assay: immunoSEQ multiplex PCR; the TCRdb copy retains only in-frame clones and omits some. The sample holds approximately 300,000 clones, about four fifths seen once. The gene calls are TRBV7-9 and TRBJ2-7, with a possible D match to TRBD1 (5 bases). The receptor was derived from a girl under 10 years old in good health and CMV-seronegative. Sequencing was carried out using PBMCs. The chain's CDR3 is CSSSSLGVHSVYEQYF. The CDR3 bases are TGTTCCAGCAGCTCCTTAGGGGTCCACTCCGTCTACGAGCAGTACTTC.